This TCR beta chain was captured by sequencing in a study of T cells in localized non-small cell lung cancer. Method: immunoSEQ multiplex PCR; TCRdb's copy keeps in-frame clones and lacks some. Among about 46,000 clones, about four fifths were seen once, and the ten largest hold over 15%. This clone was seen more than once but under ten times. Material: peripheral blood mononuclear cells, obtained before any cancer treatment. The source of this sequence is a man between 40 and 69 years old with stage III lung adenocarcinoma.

This CDR3 reads CATSTRQLGQKKLFF. The CDR3 DNA sequence: TGTGCCACCAGCACCCGCCAGCTGGGACAGAAAAAACTGTTTTTT. This chain joins TRBV15 and TRBJ1-4, with TRBD1 matching 7 bases. This CDR3 comprises 15 residues. Germline CDR1 reads LNHNV; CDR2 reads YYDKDF (reference sequence). Germline trimming cut 4 bases from V and 9 bases from J; bases unmatched to any gene: 11.